This entry is about one T cell receptor beta chain. Libraries were prepared by immunoSEQ multiplex PCR; TCRdb keeps only in-frame clonotypes and omits some of them. The table lists tens of thousands of clones, around 84% of them singletons, with roughly 4.4% in the top ten. The data are from a study of identifying expanded T cells in peripheral blood. The ends were cut back, 6 bases at V and 0 bases at J, with 9 bases in the middle. Germline values: CDR1 MNHNY, CDR2 SVGAGI (reference sequence). This CDR3 is 13 amino acids long. The chain combines TRBV6-6 with TRBJ2-7, with D perhaps being TRBD1 or TRBD2 (6 bases each). Material: blood. The clonotype originates from a person between 18 and 75 years old in good health. This CDR3 is CASRGGSSYEQYF. CDR3 DNA sequence: TGTGCCAGCAGAGGGGGGAGCTCCTACGAGCAGTACTTC.